This is a list of T cell receptor beta chains from one sample in a study of neurological immune-mediated disorders. One entry per CDR3 protein, called by TCRdb with MiXCR from the 5' RACE reads. This sample has 26,000 or so distinct CDR3 sequences, with around 21% found just once. What was sequenced was PBMCs. These receptors were obtained from a woman aged 60 to 75 in good health. The CDR3 runs from the conserved cysteine through the conserved F or W. D genes are given only for firm matches. The size of a clone is reported for some rows only, either as once, few or many, or as a class for expanded clones.

clone_size	v_call	j_call	d_call	cdr3_nt	cdr3_aa
NA	TRBV5-1	TRBJ2-2	TRBD2	TGCGCCAGCAGCGTAGAAGCACGACTAGCGGCCGGGGAGCTGTTTTTT	CASSVEARLAAGELFF
few	TRBV7-9	TRBJ2-7	NA	TGTGCCAGCAGCTTAGACCTGGCAGGGTGGTCGGACGAGCAGTACTTC	CASSLDLAGWSDEQYF
many	TRBV9	TRBJ1-1	NA	TGTGCCAGCAGCGCGCACAGGGCTCGGAACACTGAAGCTTTCTTT	CASSAHRARNTEAFF
NA	TRBV4-2	TRBJ2-1	NA	TGTGCCAGCAGCCAAGGCATCATGGAGGGTGAATCGGAGCAGTTCTTC	CASSQGIMEGESEQFF
medium-sized	TRBV7-9	TRBJ2-4	TRBD1	TGTGCCAGCAGCTTAGTCCCGGGACAGGACGGTCTGATGGCCAAAAACATTCAGTACTTC	CASSLVPGQDGLMAKNIQYF
many	TRBV20-1	TRBJ2-7	NA	TGCAGTGCTAGAGTGTTCATGGACGGATCCTACGAGCAGTACTTC	CSARVFMDGSYEQYF
many	TRBV29-1	TRBJ2-7	TRBD2	TGCAGCGTTGAGGGACTAGCGGGAGCGGACTACGAGCAGTACTTC	CSVEGLAGADYEQYF
many	TRBV5-5	TRBJ2-1	TRBD2	TGTGCCAGCAGCTTGGGGCGACTAGCGGGGGGGCCTGGAGGGTGGAATGAGCAGTTCTTC	CASSLGRLAGGPGGWNEQFF
many	TRBV6-6	TRBJ1-5	TRBD1	TGTGCCAGCAGACTCGTAGGGGGCACGGGCAATCAGCCCCAGCATTTT	CASRLVGGTGNQPQHF
NA	TRBV5-1	TRBJ2-3	TRBD2	TGCGCCAGCAGCTTGTTACAGACTAGCGGGGGCACAGATACGCAGTATTTT	CASSLLQTSGGTDTQYF
many	TRBV4-3	TRBJ2-5	TRBD1	TGCGCCAGCAGCCGAGACAGGGGGCAAGAGACCCAGTACTTC	CASSRDRGQETQYF
many	TRBV5-5	TRBJ2-1	TRBD1	TGTGCCAGCAGCCCGGACAGGGCGGCGCAGTTCTTC	CASSPDRAAQFF
many	TRBV28	TRBJ2-1	NA	TGTGCCAGCAGTTCGCAAGGGGATGAGCAGTTCTTC	CASSSQGDEQFF
many	TRBV7-2	TRBJ2-7	NA	TGTGCCAGCAGCTCTCAAGGACTCTCCTACGAGCAGTACTTC	CASSSQGLSYEQYF
few	TRBV19	TRBJ1-5	NA	TGTGCCAGTAGGACAGCCCGACTCAATCAGCCCCAGCATTTT	CASRTARLNQPQHF
many	TRBV12-3/TRBV12-4	TRBJ2-1	NA	TGTGCCAGCAGTGAAGAAGGCGTGGAGCAGTTCTTC	CASSEEGVEQFF
NA	TRBV9	TRBJ2-2	NA	TGTGCCAGCAGCACGCGACAGAAAATGAACACCGGGGAGCTGTTTTTT	CASSTRQKMNTGELFF
many	TRBV7-2	TRBJ1-1	TRBD1	TGTGCCAGCAGCAACCCGGGACAGGAGTCCCGGGACACTGAAGCTTTCTTT	CASSNPGQESRDTEAFF
many	TRBV29-1	TRBJ1-2	TRBD1	TGCAGCGCAAAGGGGGCAAGGGATCTTAACTATGGCTACACCTTC	CSAKGARDLNYGYTF
NA	TRBV3-1	TRBJ2-1	TRBD1	TGTGCCAGCAGCATCCGGACAGGGGGAAATGAGCAGTTCTTC	CASSIRTGGNEQFF
NA	TRBV4-1	TRBJ1-5	NA	TGCGCCAGCAGCCAGGACGCTTATCAGCCCCAGCATTTT	CASSQDAYQPQHF
many	TRBV5-1	TRBJ1-1	TRBD1	TGCGCCAGCAGTTTTACACTGGGACAGCCTGGCGTGAACACTGAAGCTTTCTTT	CASSFTLGQPGVNTEAFF
many	TRBV9	TRBJ1-2	NA	TGTGCCAGCAGCGTAGTAGACAGCCCCTATGGCTACACCTTC	CASSVVDSPYGYTF
many	TRBV6-2/TRBV6-3	TRBJ1-6	NA	TGTGCCAGCAGTTACGCTGGAATCCAGGGGACACCCCTCCACTTT	CASSYAGIQGTPLHF
NA	TRBV25-1	TRBJ2-2	NA	TGTGCCAGCAGTCAGGGCACCGGGGAGCTGTTTTTT	CASSQGTGELFF
NA	TRBV5-1	TRBJ2-1	NA	TGCGCCAGCATACCGGGCCCTGACTCCTACAATGAGCAGTTCTTC	CASIPGPDSYNEQFF
many	TRBV2	TRBJ2-7	TRBD2	TGTGCCGCCAAACTAGCGGGGGGACCCTCCTACGAGCAGTACTTC	CAAKLAGGPSYEQYF
many	TRBV5-1	TRBJ2-5	TRBD2	TGCGCCAGCAGCTTGAGGACTAGCGCCCAAGAGACCCAGTACTTC	CASSLRTSAQETQYF
NA	TRBV7-3	TRBJ2-7	TRBD1	TGTGCCAGCAGTCCGACAGGGGACGGGAGCGAGCAGTACTTC	CASSPTGDGSEQYF
many	TRBV5-1	TRBJ2-5	NA	TGCGCCAGCAGCTTGACTTTCCCGGATATGGGAGAGACCCAGTACTTC	CASSLTFPDMGETQYF
many	TRBV7-9	TRBJ1-1	NA	TGTGCCAGCAGGGGGAGGGACACTGAAGCTTTCTTT	CASRGRDTEAFF
many	TRBV7-2	TRBJ2-2	NA	TGTGCCAGCAGCTCCGGCAGGGCGTTCGGGGAGCTGTTTTTT	CASSSGRAFGELFF
NA	TRBV5-1	TRBJ2-3	NA	TGCGCCAGCAGCCCGCCAGGTAGCACAGATACGCAGTATTTT	CASSPPGSTDTQYF
NA	TRBV28	TRBJ2-2	TRBD2	TGTGCCAGCAGTTCCGGGACTAGCGGGAGGGTAGACACCGGGGAGCTGTTTTTT	CASSSGTSGRVDTGELFF
many	TRBV20-1	TRBJ1-5	NA	TGCAGTGCCCGCACAGCAGGGAATCAGCCCCAGCATTTT	CSARTAGNQPQHF
many	TRBV4-1	TRBJ1-5	TRBD1	TGCGCCAGCAGCCAACTACAGGGGAAGGGCAATCAGCCCCAGCATTTT	CASSQLQGKGNQPQHF
many	TRBV5-1	TRBJ2-7	TRBD1	TGCGCCAGCAGCTGGACAGGGGGCGGATACGAGCAGTACTTC	CASSWTGGGYEQYF
many	TRBV20-1	TRBJ1-6	NA	TGCAGTGTAATCGACCGGGGCGCTAATTCACCCCTCCACTTT	CSVIDRGANSPLHF
NA	TRBV6-2/TRBV6-3	TRBJ1-1	NA	TGTGCCAGCGGTGAGATGAACACTGAAGCTTTCTTT	CASGEMNTEAFF
many	TRBV7-8	TRBJ1-3	NA	TGTGCCAGCCGCCTGGGGCAGGGGCCCGGCTCTGGAAACACCATATATTTT	CASRLGQGPGSGNTIYF
many	TRBV15	TRBJ2-7	NA	TGTGCCACCAGCAGAGACCTCACAACCTACGAGCAGTACTTC	CATSRDLTTYEQYF
many	TRBV24-1	TRBJ2-3	NA	TGTGCCACCAGTGATTTGGCGTCAGATACGCAGTATTTT	CATSDLASDTQYF
NA	TRBV4-1	TRBJ2-5	TRBD1	TGCGCCAGCAGCCAAGATTCCGGACAGGGGGCCCGTGGCGGAGAGACCCAGTACTTC	CASSQDSGQGARGGETQYF
many	TRBV10-3	TRBJ2-2	NA	TGTGCCATCAGGACAAGCAGTGGGGAGCTGTTTTTT	CAIRTSSGELFF
many	TRBV6-2/TRBV6-3	TRBJ1-5	NA	TGTGCCAGCAGCACAAGTGGGACGGTCAATCAGCCCCAGCATTTT	CASSTSGTVNQPQHF
many	TRBV28	TRBJ1-5	TRBD1	TGTGCCAGCAGTCGACAGGGGTTAAATCAGCCCCAGCATTTT	CASSRQGLNQPQHF
many	TRBV10-3	TRBJ2-2	NA	TGTGCCATCACCGGGACGCCGAACACCGGGGAGCTGTTTTTT	CAITGTPNTGELFF
NA	TRBV2	TRBJ1-2	NA	TGTGCCAGCAGTGAAATCGGTGGCTACACCTTC	CASSEIGGYTF
many	TRBV18	TRBJ2-2	TRBD1	TGTGCCAGCTCACGACAACAGGGGCGGAACACCGGGGAGCTGTTTTTT	CASSRQQGRNTGELFF
many	TRBV10-3	TRBJ2-1	TRBD2	TGTGCCATCAGTGTGACTAGCGGGCCTAACAATGAGCAGTTCTTC	CAISVTSGPNNEQFF
many	TRBV5-1	TRBJ2-7	NA	TGCGCCAGCAGCTTGGCTCTGTTCTACGAGCAGTACTTC	CASSLALFYEQYF
medium-sized	TRBV5-6	TRBJ2-5	TRBD1	TGTGCCAGCAGCTTGGGACAGGGGGCGGAGGAGACCCAGTACTTC	CASSLGQGAEETQYF
many	TRBV3-1	TRBJ2-7	TRBD2	TGTGCCAGCAGCGAAAATAGCGGGATATTCGAGCAGTACTTC	CASSENSGIFEQYF
many	TRBV24-1	TRBJ2-5	NA	TGTGCCACCAGTGATTCCCTAGACGGGGAGACCCAGTACTTC	CATSDSLDGETQYF
many	TRBV6-6	TRBJ2-5	TRBD2	TGTGCCAGCACCACTAGCGGAGGAAAGACCCAGTACTTC	CASTTSGGKTQYF
many	TRBV11-2	TRBJ2-3	NA	TGTGCCAGCAGCTTTTGGACAGATACGCAGTATTTT	CASSFWTDTQYF
many	TRBV5-5	TRBJ2-1	NA	TGTGCCAGCAGCTCAGAGGCGGAATCGTACAATGAGCAGTTCTTC	CASSSEAESYNEQFF
many	TRBV29-1	TRBJ2-1	NA	TGCAGCGTCACCGCCAATGAGCAGTTCTTC	CSVTANEQFF
NA	TRBV7-2	TRBJ1-6	TRBD1	TGTGCCAGCAGCTCCGTTACAGGACAGGGCGGGGTGAGCTCCTATAATTCACCCCTCCACTTT	CASSSVTGQGGVSSYNSPLHF